This TCR beta chain was captured by sequencing in a study of long-term antiretroviral therapy in people with HIV. Study-level background: Of all samples, the earliest predate the 2015 immediate-ART recommendation by about a decade.

The libraries were made with immunoSEQ v3.0 at survey level. Sequencing used immunoSEQ multiplex PCR; TCRdb keeps in-frame clones, though not all of them. Among some 33,000 clones listed, approximately 96% were seen once. The germline CDR1 and CDR2 sequences are MNHNS and SASEGT. V gave up 5 bases and J gave up 0 bases; unmatched junction bases: 1. This CDR3 region has 14 residues. The sequencing here drew on unsorted PBMCs, taken approximately 6.5 years after starting antiretroviral therapy. The chain employs TRBV6-1 and TRBJ1-3; TRBD1 agrees at 7 bases. This clonotype was sampled from a young man with HIV. Written as DNA, the CDR3 is TGTGCCAGCAGTCGGGACAGCTCTGGAAACACCATATATTTT. Its translation: CASSRDSSGNTIYF.